Below, 17 T cell receptor beta chains from the same sample are listed, as sequenced in a study of shared clonotypes between healthy human individuals. Method: immunoSEQ multiplex PCR; TCRdb's copy keeps in-frame clones and lacks some. Of about 480,000 clones in the sample, 75% to 80% were seen once. Sequencing was performed on PBMCs. The source of these receptors is a woman in her thirties or forties in good health. Some clones in this sample may be carry-over from other donors' samples.

This chain uses TRBV28 with TRBJ2-7; 10 positions agree with TRBD1. This CDR3 comprises 16 residues. From germline, CDR1 is MDHEN and CDR2 SYDVKM. Trimming cost V 7 bases and J 2 bases; bases outside gene matches: 11. DNA of the CDR3: TGTGCCAGCATAGGGGGGGACAGGGGAATTCCCTACGAGCAGTACTTC. It translates to CASIGGDRGIPYEQYF.

This chain links TRBV7-2 with TRBJ1-4, with D possibly matching TRBD1 (5 bases). V was cut by 2 bases and J by 7 bases, with 14 bases left in between. This CDR3 region has 15 residues. The V gene's germline CDR1 is SGHTA and CDR2 FQGNSA. The CDR3 loop reads CASSLSLGRGEKLFF. The CDR3 DNA reads as TGTGCCAGCAGCTTATCGCTGGGTAGGGGTGAAAAACTGTTTTTT.

With respect to this clone: One base away lies a much larger clone, so this may be a sequencing read error. CDR3 sequence (DNA): TGTGCCAGCAGCTTAGCAGAGAACACTGAAGCTTTCTTT. Translating gives CASSLAENTEAFF. The V call is TRBV7-8, the J call TRBJ1-1; D remains unclear. V was shortened by 0 bases and J by 1 base, with 3 bases between the two germline ends. The germline CDR1 and CDR2 sequences are SGHVS and FQNEAQ. CDR3 length: 13 amino acids.

The genes are TRBV18 and TRBJ2-5, with 10 bases aligning to TRBD1. Germline values: CDR1 KGHSH, CDR2 LQKENI. J gave up 1 base and V 5 bases, and 4 bases lay outside the gene matches. This CDR3 spans 15 amino acids. CDR3 region: CASSTGQGSQETQYF. The CDR3 DNA sequence: TGTGCCAGCTCAACGGGACAGGGGTCCCAAGAGACCCAGTACTTC.

CDR3 protein: CASSLDPTYNEQFF. The DNA for the CDR3 is TGTGCCAGCAGCTTAGACCCAACCTACAATGAGCAGTTCTTC. The chain combines TRBV7-3 with TRBJ2-1; D uncertain. CDR1 SGHTA and CDR2 FQGTGA come from the germline V gene. The CDR3 is 14 residues long. V was clipped by 2 bases and J by 2 bases, with 7 bases between them.

This chain connects TRBV7-8 to TRBJ2-3, with TRBD2 matching 10 bases. The CDR3 length is 20 residues. Germline V gene sequence: CDR1 SGHVS, CDR2 FQNEAQ. The V and J ends lost 1 base and 0 bases, in that order; junction bases with no gene match: 13. CDR3 coding DNA: TGTGCCAGCAGCTTAGGGCCTAGCGGGAGTTTCAGTTATAGCACAGATACGCAGTATTTT. This codes for CASSLGPSGSFSYSTDTQYF.

J is TRBJ2-3 and V is TRBV15, with D unclear. The V and J ends lost 3 bases and 0 bases respectively, with 13 bases between them. This CDR3 contains 16 residues. Germline assignment: CDR1 LNHNV and CDR2 YYDKDF (reference sequence). The CDR3, as DNA: TGTGCCACCAGCAGGAGGACCACCGCTAGCACAGATACGCAGTATTTT. This gives the protein CATSRRTTASTDTQYF. Drawing the rest from reference TRBV15 and TRBJ2-3, the complete variable domain is DAMVIQNPRYQVTQFGKPVTLSCSQTLNHNVMYWYQQKSSQAPKLLFHYYDKDFNNEADTPDNFQSRRPNTSFCFLDIRSPGLGDTAMYLCATSRRTTASTDTQYFGPGTRLTVL.

In DNA, the CDR3 is TGTGCCAGCTCATTTGTCGCAGGGGGCGCATCTAATGAAAAACTGTTTTTT. Its protein is CASSFVAGGASNEKLFF. The chain links TRBV18 to TRBJ1-4, with 8 bases matching TRBD1. The germline V gene encodes CDR1 KGHSH and CDR2 LQKENI. The CDR3 totals 17 residues. Trimming removed 5 bases from V and 3 bases from J; junction bases left unmatched: 11.

J is TRBJ2-7 and V is TRBV12-5, with TRBD2 identical over 7 bases. Germline V gene data show CDR1 as LGHNT and CDR2 as FRNRAP. V shed 7 bases, J shed 1 base, and the junction held 4 bases outside the gene matches. CDR3 length equals 13 residues. CDR3 loop: CASARRGSYEQYF. As DNA, the CDR3 is TGTGCTAGTGCAAGGCGGGGGTCCTACGAGCAGTACTTC.

The V gene is TRBV21-1, the J gene TRBJ2-5; the table names TRBD1, a call not compared with the DNA. TRBV21-1 is a recognized pseudogene. The length of the CDR3 is 15 residues. The CDR3 region has the DNA TGTGCCAGCAGCAAGTGCTTGGACAGCCAAGAGACCCAGTACTTC. Translated, it gives CASSKCLDSQETQYF.

Written as DNA, the CDR3 is TGTGCCAGCAGCGTAGTTGCAGAGGGCAGCCCCATATATTTT. Translated, it gives CASSVVAEGSPIYF. The V and J genes are TRBV9 and TRBJ1-3; D is unclear. The V end lost 0 bases, the J end lost 11 bases, and 15 bases lay between the germline ends. CDR3 size: 14 residues. Germline values: CDR1 SGDLS, CDR2 YYNGEE.

This chain connects TRBV5-1 to TRBJ2-7; 9 nucleotides align to TRBD1. The CDR3 has 15 residues. Germline CDR1 SGHRS, CDR2 YFSETQ. The junction had 8 bases not matched to a gene; V was cut back by 4 bases and J by 3 bases. CDR3 loop: CASSPNPGQGYEQYF. In DNA form, the CDR3 reads TGCGCCAGCAGCCCGAACCCGGGACAGGGCTACGAGCAGTACTTC.

This clone turned up a few times. The chain links TRBV29-1 to TRBJ1-1; D possibly corresponds to TRBD1 (5 bases). Trimming cost V 3 bases and J 5 bases, with 22 bases left between them. The CDR3 is 16 residues long. Germline V gene data show CDR1 as SQVTM and CDR2 as ANQGSEA. The CDR3: CSVDSGRDHRGTEAFF. In nucleotides, the CDR3 is TGCAGCGTTGACTCCGGGAGGGACCACAGAGGGACTGAAGCTTTCTTT.

J is TRBJ2-5 and V is TRBV4-1; a possible D gene is TRBD1 (5 bases). This CDR3 region has 16 residues. V was cut by 0 bases and J by 5 bases, with 16 bases left in between. Germline-derived CDR1 and CDR2 are MGHRA and YSYEKL. The CDR3 DNA is TGCGCCAGCAGCCAAGATGGGGCCGGCTTATGGGAGACCCAGTACTTC. Translated, it gives CASSQDGAGLWETQYF.

V and J are TRBV28 and TRBJ1-4; 9 positions agree with TRBD1. Germline CDR1 MDHEN, CDR2 SYDVKM. The CDR3 sequence is 15 residues long. The ends lost 6 bases at V and 4 bases at J; junction bases unmatched: 6. The CDR3 protein is CASRPPGQGNEKLFF. CDR3 DNA sequence: TGTGCCAGCAGACCCCCGGGACAGGGTAATGAAAAACTGTTTTTT.

The J gene is TRBJ2-7, the V gene TRBV29-1; perhaps TRBD1 as D (6 bases). This CDR3 contains 11 residues. The V gene's germline CDR1 is SQVTM and CDR2 ANQGSEA. With 7 bases removed from V and 6 bases from J, the gap between germline ends came to 13 bases. This CDR3 is CSAGQRFEQYF. CDR3 nucleotides: TGCAGCGCCGGACAGCGTTTCGAGCAGTACTTC.

This clone has only a few counts. V gene TRBV5-1 combines with J gene TRBJ1-1; D might be TRBD1 (5 bases). V lost 0 bases and J 11 bases, leaving 14 bases between the germline ends. Germline V lookup: CDR1 SGHRS, CDR2 YFSETQ. The CDR3 has 13 residues. CDR3 amino acids: CASSLASTAGAFF. The CDR3 DNA follows: TGCGCCAGCAGCTTGGCCTCGACAGCTGGCGCTTTCTTT.